This entry describes one TCR beta chain. Its target is not known. Naivety among CD8 cells was defined by CD45RO negativity and positive CCR7 selection, thereby excluding terminally differentiated effector memory CD45RA+ cells. The data were obtained in a study of shared clonotypes between healthy human individuals. Study-level findings and limits: Generation probabilities were higher for clonotypes shared across all four sorted-subset donors than for unshared ones.

Trimming shortened V by 3 bases and J by 5 bases, and 7 bases separated the two germline ends. Germline-derived CDR1 and CDR2 are SNHLY and FYNNEI. The CDR3 length is 13 residues. Assay used: immunoSEQ multiplex PCR; TCRdb lists only in-frame clones, some missing. The sample records fewer than 700,000 clones, approximately 95% being singletons. The chain has TRBV2 and TRBJ1-4; D remains ambiguous. Sequenced material: naive CD8+ T cells sorted from blood. The clonotype originates from a woman under 40 in good health. CDR3 in DNA: TGTGCCAGCAGTGATTGGGAAAATGAAAAACTGTTTTTT. Protein product: CASSDWENEKLFF.